These T cell receptor beta chains were read from a single sample in a study of CXCR3-negative and CXCR3-positive naive CD8 T cells. TCRdb reprocessed the 5' RACE reads and stores each CDR3 protein as one record, lacking DNA. The data include tens of thousands of distinct CDR3 sequences; the top ten clones carry approximately 1.4%. Input material: naive CXCR3- CD8+ T cells from blood. The receptor set was obtained from a human donor in good health. Some clones in this sample may be carry-over from other donors' samples. Each CDR3 is given with its conserved first and last residue.

V	J	CDR3
TRBV4-3	TRBJ2-5	CASSQETASGARETQYF
TRBV6-5	TRBJ2-5	CASSYLRDTTWGETQYF
TRBV29-1	TRBJ1-5	CSVTGSREGPQHF
TRBV7-9	TRBJ2-1	CASSSPGQGVDEQFF
TRBV20-1	TRBJ1-1	CSARERPTGSTEAFF
TRBV9	TRBJ2-3	CASSASGGYSTDTQYF
TRBV7-9	TRBJ1-4	CATRADGQLEKLFF
TRBV29-1	TRBJ1-2	CSVEGQDYGYTF
TRBV18	TRBJ1-1	CASSPPSMNTEAFF
TRBV5-1	TRBJ1-5	CASSFYPEDVGSQHF
TRBV14	TRBJ2-7	CASSHWDTATGVSYEQYF